This section outlines one TCR beta chain sequence together with its context. The CDR3 is made up of 13 amino acids. The germline V gene encodes CDR1 SGHRS and CDR2 YFSETQ. V was shortened by 1 base and J by 12 bases, with 14 bases between the two germline ends. The sample originates from a study of CD8+CD57+ T cells in acquired aplastic anemia. CDR3 and TCR beta VDJ profiling relied on a genomic DNA template. From the reads, TCRdb called clonotypes with MiXCR, one entry per CDR3 protein. This repertoire shows hundreds of thousands of distinct CDR3 sequences, 65% to 80% found once; its top ten account for 3.5% to 4.5%.

The sequence derives from a human donor in good health, serving as a control. The chain has TRBV5-1 and TRBJ1-5; D might be TRBD1 (5 bases). Specimen: sorted CD4+, CD8+, or CD8+CD57+ T cells (not recorded which) from PBMCs. In nucleotides, the CDR3 is TGCGCCAGCAGCTTGTTTCGGGCAGGGCACCAGCATTTT. Protein sequence: CASSLFRAGHQHF.